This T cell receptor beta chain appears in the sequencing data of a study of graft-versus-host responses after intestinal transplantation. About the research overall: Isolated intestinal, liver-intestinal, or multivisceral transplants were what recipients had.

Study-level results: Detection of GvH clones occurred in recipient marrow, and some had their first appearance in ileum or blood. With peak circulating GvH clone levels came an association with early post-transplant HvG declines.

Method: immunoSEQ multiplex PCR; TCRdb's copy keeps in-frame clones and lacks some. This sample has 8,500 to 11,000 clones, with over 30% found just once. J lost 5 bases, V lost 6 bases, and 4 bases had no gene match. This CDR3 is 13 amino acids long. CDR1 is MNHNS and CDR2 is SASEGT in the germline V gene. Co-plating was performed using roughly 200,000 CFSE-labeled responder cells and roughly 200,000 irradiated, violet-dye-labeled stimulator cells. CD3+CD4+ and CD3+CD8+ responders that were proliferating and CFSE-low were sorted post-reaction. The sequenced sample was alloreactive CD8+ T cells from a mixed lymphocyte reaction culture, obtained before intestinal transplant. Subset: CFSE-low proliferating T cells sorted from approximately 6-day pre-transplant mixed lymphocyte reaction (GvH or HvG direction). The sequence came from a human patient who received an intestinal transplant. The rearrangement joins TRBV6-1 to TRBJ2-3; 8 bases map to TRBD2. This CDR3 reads CASSGLAGDTQYF. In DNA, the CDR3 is TGTGCCAGCAGCGGACTAGCTGGAGATACGCAGTATTTT.